This is a list of T cell receptor beta chains from one sample in a study of CD8 T cells in ankylosing spondylitis. TCRdb re-analysed the 5' RACE reads in MiXCR, keeping a single row per CDR3 protein. The sample includes about 390,000 distinct CDR3 sequences, around 20% of them seen just once. The sequencing sample was made of blood, either unsorted or a sorted T cell fraction (not recorded which). These receptors all come from a male donor with ankylosing spondylitis. Both conserved end residues are part of each CDR3. The D gene is left open where the match is weak. Not all rows give a size; the values are once, few, many and, for expanded clones, a class.

V gene,J gene,clone size,D gene,CDR3 DNA,CDR3 protein
TRBV3-1,TRBJ2-5,-,TRBD2,TGTGCCAGCAGCCAAGGACTGGCGGGAGGGTTCGGGGAGACCCAGTACTTC,CASSQGLAGGFGETQYF
TRBV7-3,TRBJ2-2,few,-,TGTGCCAGCAGCTCAAGGGTGGACCTAGACACCGGGGAGCTGTTTTTT,CASSSRVDLDTGELFF
TRBV12-3/TRBV12-4,TRBJ1-5,-,-,TGTGCCAGCAAGGGGCCAGGGGAATATCAGCCCCAGCATTTT,CASKGPGEYQPQHF
TRBV4-2,TRBJ1-1,-,-,TGTGCCAGCAGCCAAGGTGAGGGGTTTAGCACTGAAGCTTTCTTT,CASSQGEGFSTEAFF
TRBV4-2,TRBJ1-3,-,TRBD1,TGTGCCAGCAGCCAGCCTCAGGGGGCGCAAGGAAACACCATATATTTT,CASSQPQGAQGNTIYF
TRBV7-8,TRBJ1-1,few,-,TGTGCCAGCAGCCCCCTGCGGCATTCTGAAGCTTTCTTT,CASSPLRHSEAFF
TRBV5-1,TRBJ2-3,few,TRBD2,TGCGCCAGCAGCCGCGGACTAGCGGGAGGGCTTGGCACAGATACGCAGTATTTT,CASSRGLAGGLGTDTQYF
TRBV24-1,TRBJ1-2,many,-,TGTGCCACCAGAGGGACGGATTATGGCTACACCTTC,CATRGTDYGYTF
TRBV7-2,TRBJ2-1,-,TRBD2,TGTGCCAGCAGCTTAGGTCCGGGACTAGTGGCTGAGCAGTTCTTC,CASSLGPGLVAEQFF
TRBV5-1,TRBJ1-4,few,-,TGCGCCAGCAGCTTGGGCCTGGGAACTACCGAAAAACTGTTTTTT,CASSLGLGTTEKLFF
TRBV24-1,TRBJ2-2,few,-,TGTGCCACCAGTGAGATAGGTGCCGGGGAGCTGTTTTTT,CATSEIGAGELFF
TRBV4-3,TRBJ2-1,-,TRBD2,TGCGCCAGCAGCCAAGACTTGAATAGCGGGTTTAGCTCCTACAATGAGCAGTTCTTC,CASSQDLNSGFSSYNEQFF
TRBV3-1,TRBJ2-2,few,-,TGTGCCAGCAGCCAAGCCCGCAGCACCGGGGAGCTGTTTTTT,CASSQARSTGELFF
TRBV28,TRBJ2-3,-,-,TGTGCCAGCACCAACCCCGGGCAGATCGGGACAGATACGCAGTATTTT,CASTNPGQIGTDTQYF
TRBV29-1,TRBJ2-5,-,-,TGCAGCGTTGAATACAGACAAGAGACCCAGTACTTC,CSVEYRQETQYF
TRBV15,TRBJ2-5,-,TRBD2,TGTGCCACCAGCAGGGCCTCCCGTTTCGCGGGAGAAAAATGGTACCAAGAGACCCAGTACTTC,CATSRASRFAGEKWYQETQYF